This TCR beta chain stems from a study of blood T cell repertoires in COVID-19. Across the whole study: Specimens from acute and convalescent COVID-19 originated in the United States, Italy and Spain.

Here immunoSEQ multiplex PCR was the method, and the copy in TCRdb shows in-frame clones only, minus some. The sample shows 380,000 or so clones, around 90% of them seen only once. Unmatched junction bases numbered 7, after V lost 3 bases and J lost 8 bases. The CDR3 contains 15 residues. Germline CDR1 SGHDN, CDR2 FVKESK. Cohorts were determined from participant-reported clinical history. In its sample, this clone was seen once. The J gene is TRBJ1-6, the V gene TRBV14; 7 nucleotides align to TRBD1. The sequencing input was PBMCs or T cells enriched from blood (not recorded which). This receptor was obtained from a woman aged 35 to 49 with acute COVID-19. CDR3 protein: CASSHSGGMDSPLHF. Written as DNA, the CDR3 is TGTGCCAGCAGCCACTCAGGGGGGATGGATTCACCCCTCCACTTT.